Listed here are 26 T cell receptor beta chains from one sample, sequenced in a study of Ad26.COV2.S vaccination and SARS-CoV-2 variants. Only in-frame clones appear in the TCRdb table, and some are missing; sequencing was by immunoSEQ multiplex PCR. Of hundreds of thousands of clones listed, 70% to 90% were seen once; the top ten hold about 3.1%. Described treatment: around 19 received Ad26.COV2.S at low or high dose, single or two shots; roughly five received placebo; per-sample allocation not given. Sampling took place 63 days after the first vaccine or placebo injection. The sequencing used peripheral blood, collected in a trial of Ad26.COV2.S vaccine versus placebo. These receptors all stem from a person aged 18-65 years who received the Ad26.COV2.S COVID-19 vaccine or a placebo.

V gene TRBV15 combines with J gene TRBJ2-4; TRBD1 agrees at 10 bases. V shed 1 base and J 8 bases; nucleotides not matched to a gene: 8. The germline CDR1 and CDR2 sequences are LNHNV and YYDKDF (reference sequence). The CDR3 totals 16 residues. The CDR3 here is CATSRVGDRGPDIQYF. The CDR3 DNA follows: TGTGCCACCAGCAGAGTTGGAGACAGGGGGCCTGACATTCAGTACTTC.

The rearrangement uses TRBV24-1 and TRBJ2-1; 7 nucleotides match TRBD2. V shed 2 bases and J 8 bases; nucleotides not matched to a gene: 11. Germline loops: CDR1 KGHDR, CDR2 SFDVKD. The CDR3 loop spans 16 amino acids. In DNA form, the CDR3 reads TGTGCCACCAGTGATTCGCATGGGGGAGGGCGGGATGAGCAGTTCTTC. Translating gives CATSDSHGGGRDEQFF.

The rearrangement joins TRBV4-1 to TRBJ1-6, with 7 bases fitting TRBD1. The trim removed 1 base at V and 6 bases at J, leaving 9 bases unmatched. Per the germline V gene, CDR1 is MGHRA and CDR2 is YSYEKL. The CDR3 runs to 17 residues. The CDR3 is CASSQAPQGVGNSPLHF. DNA for the CDR3: TGCGCCAGCAGCCAAGCTCCTCAGGGGGTAGGTAATTCACCCCTCCACTTT.

The chain has TRBV9 and TRBJ2-3, with 7 bases aligning to TRBD2. Germline-derived CDR1 and CDR2 are SGDLS and YYNGEE. After removal of 4 bases from V and 0 bases from J, the junction contained 8 bases not matched to a gene. The CDR3 is made up of 16 amino acids. CDR3 amino acids: CASSPQAGTSTDTQYF. The CDR3 DNA follows: TGTGCCAGCAGCCCCCAAGCGGGGACTAGCACAGATACGCAGTATTTT. The entire variable domain, with the rest obtained from reference TRBV9 and TRBJ2-3, is as follows: DSGVTQTPKHLITATGQRVTLRCSPRSGDLSVYWYQQSLDQGLQFLIQYYNGEERAKGNILERFSAQQFPDLHSELNLSSLELGDSALYFCASSPQAGTSTDTQYFGPGTRLTVL.

The V and J genes are TRBV5-1 and TRBJ2-7; D remains unclear. Germline V gives CDR1 SGHRS, CDR2 YFSETQ. Trimming left V 4 bases short and J 4 bases short, with 6 bases between. This CDR3 comprises 11 residues. In nucleotides, the CDR3 is TGCGCCAGCAGCGAATTGTACGAGCAGTACTTC. Translation gives CASSELYEQYF. Looking up the rest from reference TRBV5-1 and TRBJ2-7 gives the full variable domain: KAGVTQTPRYLIKTRGQQVTLSCSPISGHRSVSWYQQTPGQGLQFLFEYFSETQRNKGNFPGRFSGRQFSNSRSEMNVSTLELGDSALYLCASSELYEQYFGPGTRLTVT.

This chain uses TRBV4-2 with TRBJ2-1, with 10 bases identical to TRBD2. The CDR3 loop spans 18 amino acids. CDR1 is LGHNA, CDR2 YNFKEQ, per germline. V lost 0 bases and J lost 7; bases outside the gene matches: 12. DNA of the CDR3: TGTGCCAGCAGCCAAGATCGAGCGGGGGGGCAACCCCCTAATGAGCAGTTCTTC. Its translation is CASSQDRAGGQPPNEQFF.

J is TRBJ1-1 and V is TRBV9; TRBD1 might be the D (6 bases). V lost 4 bases and J 7 bases, leaving 17 bases between the germline ends. Per the germline V gene, CDR1 is SGDLS and CDR2 is YYNGEE. This CDR3 contains 14 residues. CDR3 DNA sequence: TGTGCCAGCAGCCTCAGGGGAGGGGTCAATGAAGCTTTCTTT. Translating it yields CASSLRGGVNEAFF. Complete variable domain (other parts from reference TRBV9 and TRBJ1-1): DSGVTQTPKHLITATGQRVTLRCSPRSGDLSVYWYQQSLDQGLQFLIQYYNGEERAKGNILERFSAQQFPDLHSELNLSSLELGDSALYFCASSLRGGVNEAFFGQGTRLTVV.

This clone was detected only once. The J gene is TRBJ2-7, the V gene TRBV11-2; 11 bases map to TRBD2. This CDR3 has 19 amino acids. Trimming took 2 bases from V and 3 from J; bases not matched to a gene: 15. Germline CDR1 SGHAT, CDR2 FQNNGV. The CDR3 DNA reads as TGTGCCAGCAGCTTAAGTTTTCGGGCTAGCGGGAGGTCATTCTACGAGCAGTACTTC. This gives the protein CASSLSFRASGRSFYEQYF.

V gene TRBV7-9 combines with J gene TRBJ2-7; tentative D call: TRBD2 (5 bases). The CDR3 has 14 residues. In germline, CDR1 is SEHNR, CDR2 FQNEAQ (reference sequence). V was clipped by 2 bases and J by 3 bases, with 11 bases between them. CDR3 in DNA: TGTGCCAGCAGCTTACCCGGGATCCTCTACGAGCAGTACTTC. Translation gives CASSLPGILYEQYF.

The genes are TRBV11-1 and TRBJ1-1; the D is unclear. The CDR3 is 15 residues long. V shed 5 bases and J shed 1 base, with 14 bases lying between them. CDR1 SGHAT and CDR2 FQDESV come from the germline V gene (reference sequence). The chain's CDR3 is CASSQPPGKNTEAFF. The CDR3 DNA reads as TGTGCCAGCAGCCAGCCCCCGGGGAAGAACACTGAAGCTTTCTTT.

The rearrangement links TRBV6-1 to TRBJ1-2, with 7 nucleotides matching TRBD1. The V gene end was trimmed by 0 bases and the J gene end by 8 bases; junction bases not matched to a gene: 6. The germline CDR1 and CDR2 sequences are MNHNS and SASEGT. The CDR3 covers 14 residues. The CDR3 DNA is TGTGCCAGCAGTGAAGCCTACCGAGGGGGCGGCTACACCTTC. This sequence encodes CASSEAYRGGGYTF.

This clone was counted a single time. The V gene is TRBV30, the J gene TRBJ2-2; D remains ambiguous. This CDR3 is 13 amino acids long. With 6 bases removed from V and 2 bases from J, the gap between germline ends came to 10 bases. Germline loops: CDR1 GTSNPN, CDR2 SVGIG (reference sequence). The CDR3 DNA reads as TGTGCCTGCGGGCAGTACAACACCGGGGAGCTGTTTTTT. Translated, it gives CACGQYNTGELFF.

The V and J genes are TRBV4-3 and TRBJ2-1; D unclear. The CDR3 is made up of 15 amino acids. Germline V gene sequence: CDR1 LGHNA, CDR2 YSLEER. V was shortened by 1 base and J by 0 bases, with 7 bases between the two germline ends. CDR3 DNA: TGCGCCAGCAGCCAAGCGCCGAGCTCCTACAATGAGCAGTTCTTC. It translates to CASSQAPSSYNEQFF.

This chain links TRBV7-2 with TRBJ2-1, with D unresolved. V was clipped by 5 bases and J by 2 bases, with 13 bases between them. CDR1 and CDR2 (germline): SGHTA, FQGNSA. CDR3 length: 15 amino acids. Here the CDR3 reads CASSPSGGPYNEQFF. In nucleotides, the CDR3 is TGTGCCAGCAGCCCCAGTGGCGGACCCTACAATGAGCAGTTCTTC.

V is TRBV3-1 (or the pseudogene TRBV3-2) and J is TRBJ2-7, with D perhaps TRBD1 (5 bases). This CDR3 has 13 amino acids. The germline V gene encodes CDR1 LGHDT and CDR2 YNNKEL (reference sequence). With 5 bases removed from V and 2 bases from J, the gap between germline ends came to 10 bases. This chain's CDR3 is CASSSPGPYEQYF. CDR3 coding DNA: TGTGCCAGCAGCTCCCCAGGGCCCTACGAGCAGTACTTC.

The chain joins TRBV4-1 to TRBJ2-3, with 11 nucleotides matching TRBD2. This CDR3 is 17 amino acids long. CDR1 MGHRA and CDR2 YSYEKL come from the germline V gene. The junction had 11 bases not matched to a gene; V was cut back by 0 bases and J by 9 bases. The CDR3 DNA sequence: TGCGCCAGCAGCCAAGATGGCACTAGCGGGAGCGGGCAGACGCAGTATTTT. Its translation is CASSQDGTSGSGQTQYF.

This rearrangement joins TRBV6-1 to TRBJ2-7; D is possibly TRBD1 (5 bases). The V gene lost 1 base and the J gene lost 7 bases, with 20 bases spanning the gap. The CDR3 totals 16 residues. CDR1 is MNHNS, CDR2 SASEGT, per germline. The CDR3 loop reads CASSEVGVKRSQEQYF. The CDR3 bases are TGTGCCAGCAGTGAAGTAGGGGTGAAGAGAAGTCAAGAGCAGTACTTC.

The chain links TRBV5-1 to TRBJ1-2, with 7 bases fitting TRBD1. J lost 8 bases, V lost 0 bases, and 13 bases had no gene match. The length of the CDR3 is 16 residues. Germline lookup yields CDR1 SGHRS and CDR2 YFSETQ. CDR3 region: CASSLGNRGTRGGYTF. CDR3 DNA: TGCGCCAGCAGCTTGGGGAACAGGGGAACTCGAGGCGGCTACACCTTC.

V is TRBV5-1 and J is TRBJ2-1; D is ambiguous. From germline, CDR1 is SGHRS and CDR2 YFSETQ. V gave up 2 bases and J gave up 5 bases, with 5 bases separating them. The CDR3 is made up of 12 amino acids. The CDR3 region is CASSFWDNEQFF. For the CDR3, the DNA is TGCGCCAGCAGCTTTTGGGACAATGAGCAGTTCTTC.

This rearrangement joins TRBV19 to TRBJ2-1; D is perhaps TRBD1 (5 bases). Germline loops: CDR1 LNHDA, CDR2 SQIVND (reference sequence). CDR3 length: 13 amino acids. V lost 5 bases to trimming and J lost 7 bases, with 12 bases between them. The CDR3 DNA is TGTGCCAGTAGTGCTTCAAAGGGGAATGAGCAGTTCTTC. Its protein product is CASSASKGNEQFF.

The rearrangement links TRBV10-2 to TRBJ1-4; D gene unclear. Germline CDR1 is WSHSY and CDR2 is SAAADI. Trimming shortened V by 6 bases and J by 0 bases, and 11 bases separated the two germline ends. CDR3 length: 15 residues. CDR3 loop: CASRSGVATNEKLFF. CDR3 bases: TGCGCCAGCAGGAGCGGGGTTGCAACTAATGAAAAACTGTTTTTT.

On this clone itself: Other DNA sequences in the same sample also yield this CDR3. The chain combines TRBV30 with TRBJ1-5; a possible D gene is TRBD1 (5 bases). The V gene's germline CDR1 is GTSNPN and CDR2 SVGIG (reference sequence). This CDR3 is 13 amino acids long. V gave up 0 bases and J gave up 7 bases, with 10 bases separating them. CDR3 coding DNA: TGTGCCTGGAGTGTCAGGGATGGACAGCCCCAGCATTTT. It specifies CAWSVRDGQPQHF.

This chain joins TRBV10-3 and TRBJ2-5, with D perhaps TRBD1 (6 bases). The CDR3 is 14 residues long. Trimming cost V 6 bases and J 1 base, with 12 bases left between them. Germline CDR1 ENHRY, CDR2 SYGVKD. CDR3 residues: CAIRKDSSQETQYF. CDR3 coding DNA: TGTGCCATCAGAAAGGACAGCAGCCAAGAGACCCAGTACTTC.

This rearrangement joins TRBV4-3 to TRBJ2-1; the D gene could be TRBD1 or TRBD2 (7 bases each). Germline lookup yields CDR1 LGHNA and CDR2 YSLEER. V lost 0 bases and J 7 bases, leaving 16 bases between the germline ends. The CDR3 length is 16 residues. DNA for the CDR3: TGCGCCAGCAGCCAAGATCCCCAGGGGGGGATGAATGAGCAGTTCTTC. Translated, it gives CASSQDPQGGMNEQFF.

The V and J genes are TRBV5-1 and TRBJ1-5; D gene unclear. Germline CDR1 reads SGHRS; CDR2 reads YFSETQ. The CDR3 has 15 residues. V was cut by 0 bases and J by 1 base, with 8 bases left in between. CDR3 in amino acids: CASSLEGLSNQPQHF. The CDR3 DNA is TGCGCCAGCAGCTTGGAGGGTCTCAGCAATCAGCCCCAGCATTTT.

Comment on this clone: The same CDR3 arises from other DNA sequences in this sample as well. J is TRBJ1-5 and V is TRBV5-1; D is perhaps TRBD1 (5 bases). In germline, CDR1 is SGHRS, CDR2 YFSETQ. With 0 bases removed from V and 5 bases from J, the gap between germline ends came to 9 bases. The CDR3 runs 14 residues. Here the CDR3 reads CASSLGQGDQPQHF. CDR3 nucleotides: TGCGCCAGCAGCTTGGGTCAGGGAGATCAGCCCCAGCATTTT.